This entry lists 20 T cell receptor beta chains sequenced from one sample in a study of blood T cell repertoires in COVID-19. Method: immunoSEQ multiplex PCR; TCRdb's copy keeps in-frame clones and lacks some. The sample holds tens of thousands of clones, about 89% seen once. Sequenced: peripheral blood. The receptors shown here come from a man aged 55 to 70 with COVID-19, enrolled during active disease.

The chain carries TRBV3-1 (or the pseudogene TRBV3-2) and TRBJ1-1; 9 bases map to TRBD1. Looked up from germline, CDR1 is LGHDT and CDR2 is YNNKEL (reference sequence). With 3 bases clipped from V and 8 bases from J, the junction kept 4 bases outside the gene matches. The CDR3 is 13 residues long. The CDR3 here is CASSQGTGWEAFF. The CDR3 nucleotides are TGTGCCAGCAGCCAGGGGACAGGGTGGGAAGCTTTCTTT.

The V call is TRBV6-5, the J call TRBJ1-6; D is unclear. V lost 2 bases to trimming and J lost 7 bases, with 3 bases between them. The CDR3 is made up of 12 amino acids. Germline CDR1 MNHEY, CDR2 SVGAGI. CDR3 residues: CASSYQNSPLHF. CDR3 nucleotide sequence: TGTGCCAGCAGTTACCAGAATTCACCCCTCCACTTT.

This clone was counted a single time. This sequence joins TRBV27 and TRBJ1-1; the D gene is possibly TRBD1 (6 bases). Germline loops: CDR1 MNHEY, CDR2 SMNVEV (reference sequence). V was shortened by 3 bases and J by 3 bases, with 11 bases between the two germline ends. The CDR3 is 14 residues long. CDR3 DNA sequence: TGTGCCAGCAGTTTGAGGTCAGGGGACACTGAAGCTTTCTTT. Translating gives CASSLRSGDTEAFF.

The chain couples TRBV28 to TRBJ2-1; 9 bases are shared with TRBD2. Germline V gene lookup returns CDR1 MDHEN and CDR2 SYDVKM. The length of the CDR3 is 17 residues. V shed 4 bases and J 0 bases; nucleotides not matched to a gene: 7. The CDR3 sequence is CASSSPAGGRSYNEQFF. As DNA, the CDR3 is TGTGCCAGCAGTTCCCCAGCGGGAGGCCGCTCCTACAATGAGCAGTTCTTC.

The chain uses TRBV27 and TRBJ2-7; D is ambiguous. The ends were cut back, 1 base at V and 0 bases at J, with 4 bases in the middle. The length of the CDR3 is 13 residues. Germline lookup yields CDR1 MNHEY and CDR2 SMNVEV (reference sequence). CDR3 protein: CASSLFSSYEQYF. CDR3 nucleotides: TGTGCCAGCAGTTTATTCAGCTCCTACGAGCAGTACTTC.

This clone has just one count. The chain links TRBV19 to TRBJ2-3; perhaps TRBD1 as D (6 bases). The V gene's germline CDR1 is LNHDA and CDR2 SQIVND (reference sequence). This CDR3 comprises 16 residues. V lost 3 bases and J 2 bases, leaving 15 bases between the germline ends. Here the CDR3 DNA reads TGTGCCAGTAGTATCGGGGACACGATCTACACAGATACGCAGTATTTT. Translated: CASSIGDTIYTDTQYF.

The genes are TRBV18 and TRBJ1-5, with 7 nucleotides matching TRBD1. CDR3 size: 13 residues. Germline V lookup: CDR1 KGHSH, CDR2 LQKENI. After removal of 4 bases from V and 5 bases from J, the junction contained 2 bases not matched to a gene. The CDR3 nucleotides read TGTGCCAGCTCACAGGGGGCGGATCAGCCCCAGCATTTT. Encoded protein: CASSQGADQPQHF.

CDR3 sequence reads: CASSEGTGAADTQYF. The CDR3 bases are TGTGCCAGCAGTGAAGGTACGGGAGCGGCAGATACGCAGTATTTT. J is TRBJ2-3 and V is TRBV2; tentative D call: TRBD2 (6 bases). Germline CDR1 SNHLY, CDR2 FYNNEI. The V gene lost 1 base and the J gene lost 4 bases, with 12 bases spanning the gap. This CDR3 spans 15 amino acids.

The chain employs TRBV19 and TRBJ2-2; 12 positions match TRBD1. Trimming at V came to 4 bases and at J to 5 bases, leaving 20 bases not matched to a gene. The CDR3 extends over 21 amino acids. CDR1 and CDR2 (germline): LNHDA, SQIVND (reference sequence). CDR3 coding DNA: TGTGCCAGTAGTAGATTCGGGACAGGGGGCCTCGGAGAACGTCGAACCGGGGAGCTGTTTTTT. Protein sequence: CASSRFGTGGLGERRTGELFF.

The rearrangement uses TRBV6-2 or TRBV6-3 and TRBJ1-1; D is undetermined. V dropped 0 bases and J dropped 4 bases, with 12 bases sitting between them. The CDR3 extends over 15 amino acids. The V gene's germline CDR1 is MNHEY and CDR2 SVGEGT. The CDR3 DNA follows: TGTGCCAGCAGTTACTCGCGGGTAGAGGGCACTGAAGCTTTCTTT. Translating gives CASSYSRVEGTEAFF.

The genes are TRBV9 and TRBJ2-2, with TRBD2 matching 8 bases. CDR1 and CDR2 from the germline V gene are SGDLS and YYNGEE. V lost 0 bases, J lost 7 bases, and 5 bases stayed unmatched. CDR3 length: 15 residues. CDR3 sequence reads: CASSVVAGGGGELFF. The CDR3 DNA is TGTGCCAGCAGCGTAGTGGCGGGAGGAGGCGGGGAGCTGTTTTTT.

This clone turned up a few times. The CDR3 spells CASSLTGGDTQYF. As DNA, the CDR3 is TGTGCCAGCAGCTTGACAGGGGGAGATACGCAGTATTTT. The chain employs TRBV7-9 and TRBJ2-3; the match to TRBD1 covers 9 bases. V was clipped by 3 bases and J by 5 bases; unmatched bases: 0. The CDR3 sequence is 13 residues long. The V gene's germline CDR1 is SEHNR and CDR2 FQNEAQ (reference sequence).

This chain joins TRBV2 and TRBJ1-2, with TRBD1 identical over 9 bases. This CDR3 contains 14 residues. V was clipped by 8 bases and J by 2 bases; unmatched bases: 6. Germline V gene lookup returns CDR1 SNHLY and CDR2 FYNNEI. As DNA, the CDR3 is TGTGCCAGCGACCAGGGACAGGGAAACTATGGCTACACCTTC. Residues: CASDQGQGNYGYTF.

This clone was detected once. V and J are TRBV6-5 and TRBJ1-4; possible D gene TRBD1, 6 bases. Between the trimmed V and J ends, which lost 7 bases and 7 bases, there was a span of 13 bases. CDR1 is MNHEY, CDR2 SVGAGI, per germline. The CDR3 is 13 amino acids. CDR3 sequence reads: CASTNREGEKLFF. The CDR3, as DNA: TGTGCCAGCACGAACAGGGAAGGTGAAAAACTGTTTTTT.

In this sample, this clone turned up many times. The chain combines TRBV12-5 with TRBJ1-6; 8 bases map to TRBD1. Germline values: CDR1 LGHNT, CDR2 FRNRAP. Trimming took 6 bases from V and 3 from J; bases not matched to a gene: 13. The CDR3 spans 18 residues. The CDR3 here is CASGDSVWDRFYNSPLHF. The CDR3 nucleotides are TGTGCTAGTGGGGACAGCGTTTGGGACAGGTTCTATAATTCACCCCTCCACTTT.

This chain links TRBV7-9 with TRBJ2-7; D is perhaps TRBD1 (6 bases). CDR1 is SEHNR and CDR2 is FQNEAQ in the germline V gene (reference sequence). The CDR3 runs to 13 residues. The V and J ends lost 3 bases and 3 bases respectively, with 9 bases between them. The CDR3, as DNA: TGTGCCAGCAGCTTTTCCAGGGGCTACGAGCAGTACTTC. This codes for CASSFSRGYEQYF. Full variable domain (rest looked up from reference TRBV7-9 and TRBJ2-7): DTGVSQNPRHKITKRGQNVTFRCDPISEHNRLYWYRQTLGQGPEFLTYFQNEAQLEKSRLLSDRFSAERPKGSFSTLEIQRTEQGDSAMYLCASSFSRGYEQYFGPGTRLTVT.

The V call is TRBV7-2, the J call TRBJ2-1, with 8 bases aligning to TRBD2. V lost 5 bases, J lost 4 bases, and 4 bases stayed unmatched. The length of the CDR3 is 14 residues. The germline gives CDR1 SGHTA, CDR2 FQGNSA. The CDR3 spells CASSLSGIYNEQFF. In DNA, the CDR3 is TGTGCCAGCAGCCTTAGCGGGATATACAATGAGCAGTTCTTC.

The chain joins TRBV11-2 to TRBJ2-1; D perhaps matches TRBD2 (6 bases). Germline V gene sequence: CDR1 SGHAT, CDR2 FQNNGV. CDR3 length: 15 amino acids. With 3 bases removed from V and 7 bases from J, the gap between germline ends came to 16 bases. DNA for the CDR3: TGTGCCAGCAGCTTCCTGCCCGGGAGTGGGAATGAGCAGTTCTTC. Encoded protein: CASSFLPGSGNEQFF.

The chain recombines TRBV10-3 with TRBJ2-1; a weak D match, TRBD2 (6 bases). V was trimmed by 1 base and J by 0 bases, leaving 10 bases between them. In germline, CDR1 is ENHRY, CDR2 SYGVKD. The CDR3 extends over 16 amino acids. The CDR3 DNA reads as TGTGCCATCAGTGAGTTAGCGGAGGCCTCCTACAATGAGCAGTTCTTC. It translates to CAISELAEASYNEQFF.

This chain connects TRBV10-1 to TRBJ2-1; TRBD2 matches at 11 bases. V lost 6 bases to trimming and J lost 5 bases; unmatched junction nucleotides: 9. Germline loops: CDR1 WNHNN, CDR2 SYGVQD (reference sequence). The CDR3 contains 16 residues. CDR3 bases: TGCGCCAGCAGATCTATACTAGCGGGAGCGCACAATGAGCAGTTCTTC. This encodes CASRSILAGAHNEQFF.